The next 32 T cell receptor beta chains were all read from a single sample in a study of T-cell memory formation after mild COVID-19. TCRdb reanalysed the 5' RACE reads using MiXCR and keeps one entry per CDR3 protein. The table includes about 560,000 distinct CDR3 sequences, about a fifth detected once. What was sequenced was PBMCs or a T cell subset sorted from them (not recorded which). These TCRs come from an adult woman who had mild COVID-19 (a few samples of this study predate the infection). Cell type and time point are not known.

This chain connects TRBV6-2 or TRBV6-3 to TRBJ2-7; either TRBD1 or TRBD2 may fit D (5 bases each). Germline values: CDR1 MNHEY, CDR2 SVGEGT. This CDR3 comprises 12 residues. V was cut by 10 bases and J by 2 bases, with 12 bases left in between. The CDR3 sequence is CATNQGPYEQYF. As DNA, the CDR3 is TGTGCCACCAACCAGGGACCCTACGAGCAGTACTTC.

The chain has TRBV7-2 and TRBJ2-5; D is perhaps TRBD1 (6 bases). Germline lookup yields CDR1 SGHTA and CDR2 FQGNSA. The germline V and J ends were trimmed by 4 bases and 5 bases, with 14 bases remaining between them. The CDR3 covers 14 residues. CDR3 sequence reads: CASSSRGTGETQYF. The CDR3 DNA reads as TGTGCCAGCAGCTCGAGGGGGACCGGGGAGACCCAGTACTTC.

The table lists this clonotype with a few counts. The chain employs TRBV13 and TRBJ2-7, with TRBD2 matching 7 bases. Germline V gene sequence: CDR1 PRHDT, CDR2 FYEKMQ (reference sequence). The CDR3 is 15 residues long. J was trimmed by 5 bases and V by 5 bases; bases with no gene match: 12. The DNA of the CDR3 is TGTGCCAGCAGCCAGAGCGGGGCCGACTTCGACGAGCAGTACTTC. Translating gives CASSQSGADFDEQYF.

The chain has TRBV7-9 and TRBJ2-4; no firm D call. The CDR3 loop spans 18 amino acids. The germline CDR1 and CDR2 sequences are SEHNR and FQNEAQ (reference sequence). The V end lost 0 bases, the J end lost 0 bases, and 15 bases lay between the germline ends. The CDR3 nucleotides read TGTGCCAGCAGCTTAGCGATTGACTTCGAACTAGCCAAAAACATTCAGTACTTC. As protein: CASSLAIDFELAKNIQYF.

This clonotype was seen a handful of times. V is TRBV5-1 and J is TRBJ2-7; TRBD2 aligns across 7 bases. Looked up from germline, CDR1 is SGHRS and CDR2 is YFSETQ. This CDR3 is built from 14 residues. V gave up 0 bases and J gave up 3 bases; unmatched junction bases: 3. DNA of the CDR3: TGCGCCAGCAGCTTGGTTCGGGGGGACTACGAGCAGTACTTC. It translates to CASSLVRGDYEQYF.

This chain joins TRBV29-1 and TRBJ2-3; 9 nucleotides agree with TRBD2. After removal of 2 bases from V and 3 bases from J, the junction contained 12 bases not matched to a gene. The CDR3 runs 17 residues. Germline V gives CDR1 SQVTM, CDR2 ANQGSEA. CDR3 region: CSVEISPLAGATDTQYF. DNA of the CDR3: TGCAGCGTTGAAATTTCCCCTTTAGCGGGAGCAACAGATACGCAGTATTTT.

The chain joins TRBV9 to TRBJ1-2, with D perhaps matching TRBD1 (5 bases). The CDR3 is made up of 19 amino acids. With 4 bases removed from V and 0 bases from J, the gap between germline ends came to 25 bases. Germline V CDR1 and CDR2: SGDLS, YYNGEE. CDR3 in amino acids: CASSPSIGASPPTNYGYTF. CDR3 nucleotide sequence: TGTGCCAGCAGCCCCAGCATTGGGGCATCGCCCCCCACTAACTATGGCTACACCTTC.

The chain carries TRBV18 and TRBJ2-7, with D perhaps assigned TRBD1 or TRBD2 (5 bases each). Deletions cut 6 bases from V and 3 bases from J, with 12 bases between. CDR1 KGHSH and CDR2 LQKENI come from the germline V gene. The CDR3 spans 13 residues. CDR3 amino acids: CASSAGANYEQYF. The CDR3 DNA sequence: TGTGCCAGCTCGGCCGGGGCCAACTACGAGCAGTACTTC. Looking up the rest from reference TRBV18 and TRBJ2-7 gives the full variable domain: NAGVMQNPRHLVRRRGQEARLRCSPMKGHSHVYWYRQLPEEGLKFMVYLQKENIIDESGMPKERFSAEFPKEGPSILRIQQVVRGDSAAYFCASSAGANYEQYFGPGTRLTVT.

Many counts were recorded for this clonotype. The V and J genes are TRBV5-1 and TRBJ2-5; D possibly corresponds to TRBD2 (6 bases). This CDR3 contains 14 residues. Germline lookup yields CDR1 SGHRS and CDR2 YFSETQ. Deletions cut 4 bases from V and 1 base from J, with 11 bases between. The CDR3 coding sequence is TGCGCCAGCAGCCTCGGGGACTTCCAAGAGACCCAGTACTTC. This gives the protein CASSLGDFQETQYF.

V and J are TRBV5-1 and TRBJ1-5; a weak D match, TRBD1 (5 bases). Germline V gives CDR1 SGHRS, CDR2 YFSETQ. This CDR3 is built from 17 residues. V shed 4 bases and J shed 0 bases, with 17 bases lying between them. Written as DNA, the CDR3 is TGCGCCAGCAGCGCCGGGACGGGAAGGGATAGCAATCAGCCCCAGCATTTT. Translated: CASSAGTGRDSNQPQHF.

This chain links TRBV4-2 with TRBJ2-1; 10 bases match TRBD2. Germline lookup yields CDR1 LGHNA and CDR2 YNFKEQ. The trim removed 0 bases at V and 6 bases at J, leaving 8 bases unmatched. The CDR3 totals 17 residues. CDR3: CASSQDFKASGGNEQFF. CDR3 DNA sequence: TGTGCCAGCAGCCAAGATTTTAAGGCTAGCGGGGGCAATGAGCAGTTCTTC.

In its sample, this clonotype was seen a few times. This chain links TRBV28 with TRBJ2-3, with TRBD1 as a possible D gene (6 bases). The CDR3 covers 12 residues. CDR1 is MDHEN and CDR2 is SYDVKM in the germline V gene. V lost 6 bases to trimming and J lost 5 bases, with 9 bases between them. The CDR3 spells CASRKGEDTQYF. The CDR3 region has the DNA TGTGCCAGCAGAAAGGGGGAAGATACGCAGTATTTT.

The V and J genes are TRBV4-2 and TRBJ2-3; no definite D call. V was cut by 7 bases and J by 2 bases, with 19 bases left in between. The germline CDR1 and CDR2 sequences are LGHNA and YNFKEQ. The CDR3 extends over 16 amino acids. CDR3 region: CASTDGPQSFTDTQYF. CDR3 coding DNA: TGTGCCAGCACGGACGGCCCACAGTCCTTCACAGATACGCAGTATTTT.

This clonotype showed up just a few times. The chain uses TRBV7-8 and TRBJ2-3, with D perhaps TRBD1 or TRBD2 (5 bases each). The CDR3 loop spans 17 amino acids. The V and J ends lost 5 bases and 2 bases respectively, with 20 bases between them. CDR1 and CDR2 from the germline V gene are SGHVS and FQNEAQ. The CDR3 spells CASSRGTAIRSTDTQYF. In DNA form, the CDR3 reads TGTGCCAGCAGCCGAGGGACGGCTATTCGCTCCACAGATACGCAGTATTTT.

The rearrangement uses TRBV7-9 and TRBJ2-7, with D possibly TRBD1 on 6 matching bases. CDR1 is SEHNR, CDR2 FQNEAQ, per germline (reference sequence). V was clipped by 5 bases and J by 7 bases, with 9 bases between them. This CDR3 has 11 residues. The CDR3 region is CASSAGQEQYF. DNA of the CDR3: TGTGCCAGCAGCGCCGGACAGGAGCAGTACTTC.

This chain joins TRBV3-1 and TRBJ1-4; a weak D match, TRBD1 (5 bases). Germline loops: CDR1 LGHDT, CDR2 YNNKEL (reference sequence). Trimming left V 2 bases short and J 5 bases short, with 6 bases between. The length of the CDR3 is 13 residues. CDR3 protein: CASSQPGNEKLFF. The CDR3 DNA sequence: TGTGCCAGCAGCCAACCAGGGAATGAAAAACTGTTTTTT.

The chain joins TRBV20-1 to TRBJ2-1; no clear D. V lost 0 bases and J lost 4, with 7 bases in between. The CDR3 contains 13 residues. Germline V gene data show CDR1 as DFQATT and CDR2 as SNEGSKA (reference sequence). Here the CDR3 reads CSARDARYNEQFF. The CDR3 DNA sequence: TGCAGTGCTAGAGATGCCAGGTACAATGAGCAGTTCTTC.

The V and J genes are TRBV5-1 and TRBJ2-5; the D gene is possibly TRBD2 (6 bases). V lost 4 bases and J 5 bases, leaving 18 bases between the germline ends. Germline lookup yields CDR1 SGHRS and CDR2 YFSETQ. The CDR3 consists of 15 residues. CDR3 protein: CASSLGGGLEETQYF. The CDR3, as DNA: TGCGCCAGCAGCCTTGGTGGAGGGCTCGAGGAGACCCAGTACTTC.

For the CDR3, the DNA is TGTGCCTGGGCCCTCGGGTTGAATGAAAAACTGTTTTTT. Translation: CAWALGLNEKLFF. The rearrangement links TRBV30 to TRBJ1-4; D is unclear. The CDR3 extends over 13 amino acids. The V gene lost 5 bases and the J gene lost 5 bases, with 12 bases spanning the gap. Germline-derived CDR1 and CDR2 are GTSNPN and SVGIG (reference sequence).

The genes are TRBV4-1 and TRBJ2-2, with D uncertain. The V gene lost 3 bases and the J gene lost 7 bases, with 9 bases spanning the gap. The CDR3 is 13 residues long. CDR1 is MGHRA, CDR2 YSYEKL, per germline. CDR3 coding DNA: TGCGCCAGCAGCCAGGGGATGGTCGGGGAGCTGTTTTTT. Translated: CASSQGMVGELFF.

The rearrangement links TRBV7-2 to TRBJ2-1, with 7 bases that match TRBD1. Germline V lookup: CDR1 SGHTA, CDR2 FQGNSA. The V and J ends lost 5 bases and 2 bases, in that order; junction bases with no gene match: 9. CDR3 length: 16 amino acids. The CDR3 here is CASSPRTGKAYNEQFF. The DNA for the CDR3 is TGTGCCAGCAGCCCAAGGACAGGAAAGGCCTACAATGAGCAGTTCTTC.

This clonotype occurred once. The J gene is TRBJ2-1, the V gene TRBV7-9; 7 bases match TRBD1. The germline gives CDR1 SEHNR, CDR2 FQNEAQ (reference sequence). V lost 4 bases, J lost 9 bases, and 6 bases stayed unmatched. The CDR3 contains 13 residues. As DNA, the CDR3 is TGTGCCAGCAGCTCAGGGGGAACTGTTGAGCAGTTCTTC. This sequence encodes CASSSGGTVEQFF.

The V gene is TRBV12-3 or TRBV12-4, the J gene TRBJ1-2; 7 bases are a match to TRBD1. This CDR3 is built from 13 residues. The V and J ends lost 2 bases and 4 bases, in that order; junction bases with no gene match: 1. CDR3 in DNA: TGTGCCAGCAGTTTAAGGACAGGCTATGGCTACACCTTC. It encodes CASSLRTGYGYTF.

The chain combines TRBV7-8 with TRBJ2-3; 12 nucleotides align to TRBD1. V dropped 1 base and J dropped 6; count of bases not matched to a gene: 5. The CDR3 is 16 residues long. Germline V gene data show CDR1 as SGHVS and CDR2 as FQNEAQ. CDR3 DNA: TGTGCCAGCAGCTTAGACGGGACAGGGGGCTGGGATACGCAGTATTTT. It yields the protein CASSLDGTGGWDTQYF.

The chain is built from TRBV2 and TRBJ2-1; 9 bases are shared with TRBD2. The CDR3 extends over 15 amino acids. After removal of 3 bases from V and 9 bases from J, the junction contained 9 bases not matched to a gene. CDR1 is SNHLY, CDR2 FYNNEI, per germline. For the CDR3, the DNA is TGTGCCAGCAGTGATGGTAGCGGGAGACAAGTTGAGCAGTTCTTC. Translated, it gives CASSDGSGRQVEQFF.

In this sample, this clonotype turned up a few times. The V and J genes are TRBV2 and TRBJ1-1; a possible D gene is TRBD1 (6 bases). This CDR3 is built from 15 residues. The V gene lost 6 bases and the J gene lost 1 base, with 15 bases spanning the gap. CDR1 is SNHLY and CDR2 is FYNNEI in the germline V gene. The CDR3 DNA follows: TGTGCCAGCAGACAACTACGGACAGAGAACACTGAAGCTTTCTTT. Protein product: CASRQLRTENTEAFF.

The chain couples TRBV6-5 to TRBJ2-3, with D maybe TRBD2 (5 bases). The CDR3 totals 13 residues. Germline assignment: CDR1 MNHEY and CDR2 SVGAGI. Trimming took 9 bases from V and 3 from J, leaving 13 bases between them. The DNA of the CDR3 is TGTGCCAGTGCCCCGGGAAGAACAGATACGCAGTATTTT. This sequence encodes CASAPGRTDTQYF.

The V gene is TRBV29-1, the J gene TRBJ1-3, with D tentatively TRBD1 (5 bases). The CDR3 sequence is 13 residues long. Germline V gives CDR1 SQVTM, CDR2 ANQGSEA. V dropped 3 bases and J dropped 1 base, with 7 bases sitting between them. CDR3 bases: TGCAGCGTTGATGGGGGATCTGGAAACACCATATATTTT. Translation: CSVDGGSGNTIYF.

The chain has TRBV12-5 and TRBJ2-1, with 8 bases fitting TRBD2. CDR3 length: 15 residues. Germline CDR1 LGHNT, CDR2 FRNRAP. With 6 bases clipped from V and 3 bases from J, the junction kept 7 bases outside the gene matches. The DNA of the CDR3 is TGTGCTAGTGGGGGGAGCGGGAGTGGCTACAATGAGCAGTTCTTC. It translates to CASGGSGSGYNEQFF.

The chain employs TRBV2 and TRBJ1-5; D remains unclear. V gave up 4 bases and J gave up 7 bases, with 14 bases separating them. The germline V gene encodes CDR1 SNHLY and CDR2 FYNNEI. The length of the CDR3 is 14 residues. The CDR3 DNA sequence: TGTGCCAGCAGTGTGGGCAGTGCAAGCCAGCCCCAGCATTTT. It encodes CASSVGSASQPQHF.

This clonotype came up a few times. The V gene is TRBV7-8, the J gene TRBJ2-1, with D hard to call. The V gene's germline CDR1 is SGHVS and CDR2 FQNEAQ. The CDR3 spans 14 residues. V gave up 6 bases and J gave up 2 bases, with 11 bases separating them. The CDR3 here is CASSPYIAYNEQFF. DNA for the CDR3: TGTGCCAGCAGTCCATACATAGCCTACAATGAGCAGTTCTTC.

Here the CDR3 DNA reads TGTGCCAGCAGCGTCGGGGGGGACAATGAGCAGTTCTTC. This gives the protein CASSVGGDNEQFF. J is TRBJ2-1 and V is TRBV6-2 or TRBV6-3; 8 bases are shared with TRBD2. CDR3 length: 13 amino acids. Germline assignment: CDR1 MNHEY and CDR2 SVGEGT. Losses at the gene ends were 6 bases for V and 5 bases for J; bases not matched to a gene: 3.